Shown below are 19 T cell receptor beta chains from a single sample sequenced in a study of STAT5B mutations in CD4+ large granular lymphocyte leukemia. The repertoire was sequenced with immunoSEQ multiplex PCR; TCRdb's copy has only in-frame clones and lacks some. Altogether approximately 35,000 clones are present, about three quarters being singletons, with the ten largest covering approximately 2%. The sequenced sample consisted of CD4+ T cells from blood buffy coats. These receptors were collected from a human donor in good health.

The chain recombines TRBV2 with TRBJ1-2; unclear D gene. Per germline, CDR1 SNHLY and CDR2 FYNNEI. The CDR3 totals 11 residues. V was cut by 4 bases and J by 6 bases, with 6 bases left in between. The CDR3 DNA follows: TGTGCCAGCAGTGTCCTAGATGGCTACACCTTC. Residues: CASSVLDGYTF.

The CDR3 here is CATRPEITHYEKLFF. In nucleotides, the CDR3 is TGTGCCACCCGTCCAGAAATTACACATTATGAAAAACTGTTTTTT. The V gene is TRBV6-5, the J gene TRBJ1-4; D not certain. The CDR3 length is 15 residues. Trimming pared 10 bases from V and 6 bases from J, leaving 21 bases between. The germline gives CDR1 MNHEY, CDR2 SVGAGI.

J is TRBJ1-1 and V is TRBV10-3, with D uncertain. V was shortened by 11 bases and J by 0 bases, with 13 bases between the two germline ends. CDR1 and CDR2 (germline): ENHRY, SYGVKD. The CDR3 covers 13 residues. CDR3 loop: CASRTGLNTEAFF. The CDR3 nucleotides are TGTGCCTCGCGGACGGGGTTGAACACTGAAGCTTTCTTT.

This clone was found a few times. The chain uses TRBV18 and TRBJ2-7; D ambiguous. Germline CDR1 reads KGHSH; CDR2 reads LQKENI. The CDR3 has 13 residues. The ends were cut back, 3 bases at V and 0 bases at J, with 6 bases in the middle. This chain's CDR3 is CASSPGRSYEQYF. CDR3 sequence (DNA): TGTGCCAGCTCACCGGGCCGCTCCTACGAGCAGTACTTC. Full variable domain (outside the CDR3, taken from reference TRBV18 and TRBJ2-7): NAGVMQNPRHLVRRRGQEARLRCSPMKGHSHVYWYRQLPEEGLKFMVYLQKENIIDESGMPKERFSAEFPKEGPSILRIQQVVRGDSAAYFCASSPGRSYEQYFGPGTRLTVT.

This clone showed up just a few times. This sequence joins TRBV29-1 and TRBJ1-1, with D unclear. Germline CDR1 reads SQVTM; CDR2 reads ANQGSEA. V was cut by 0 bases and J by 11 bases, with 13 bases left in between. CDR3 size: 12 residues. CDR3 sequence reads: CSVEDSAALAFF. As DNA, the CDR3 is TGCAGCGTTGAAGATTCAGCGGCTTTGGCTTTCTTT.

The V call is TRBV27, the J call TRBJ2-3; TRBD1 or TRBD2 may be the D gene (6 bases each). CDR1 and CDR2 from the germline V gene are MNHEY and SMNVEV (reference sequence). The CDR3 is 16 residues long. V lost 8 bases to trimming and J lost 2 bases, with 20 bases between them. DNA of the CDR3: TGTGCCAGCTCTACCTCCAGGGGACTCAACACAGATACGCAGTATTTT. This translates into CASSTSRGLNTDTQYF.

The chain combines TRBV14 with TRBJ1-1; tentatively, D is TRBD1 (5 bases). Germline CDR1 SGHDN, CDR2 FVKESK. Trimming left V 11 bases short and J 11 bases short, with 24 bases between. CDR3 length equals 13 residues. The CDR3 spells CAGTFKLGGRAFF. For the CDR3, the DNA is TGTGCCGGGACCTTCAAACTCGGGGGACGGGCTTTCTTT.

The rearrangement joins TRBV7-6 to TRBJ2-1, with 8 bases fitting TRBD2. Germline-derived CDR1 and CDR2 are SGHVS and FNYEAQ. The CDR3 contains 16 residues. The junction had 7 bases not matched to a gene; V was cut back by 3 bases and J by 3 bases. DNA of the CDR3: TGTGCCAGCAGCTTGGATGTACTAGCGGTCTACAATGAGCAGTTCTTC. The encoded protein is CASSLDVLAVYNEQFF.

The genes are TRBV30 and TRBJ2-2, with 8 bases identical to TRBD2. In germline, CDR1 is GTSNPN, CDR2 SVGIG (reference sequence). The CDR3 contains 16 residues. With V trimmed by 3 bases and J by 0 bases, 6 bases remained unmatched. The CDR3 DNA sequence: TGTGCCTGGAGCCAAGGAGCGGGGGCGAACACCGGGGAGCTGTTTTTT. As protein: CAWSQGAGANTGELFF.

This clone was seen only a few times. J is TRBJ1-1 and V is TRBV5-1; tentative D call: TRBD1 (5 bases). Trimming pared 3 bases from V and 1 base from J, leaving 10 bases between. The CDR3 spans 14 residues. The germline V gene encodes CDR1 SGHRS and CDR2 YFSETQ. CDR3 loop: CASSSSGGNTEAFF. The CDR3, as DNA: TGCGCCAGCAGCTCGAGCGGGGGGAACACTGAAGCTTTCTTT.

The chain employs TRBV28 and TRBJ2-7, with D possibly TRBD1 on 6 matching bases. In germline, CDR1 is MDHEN, CDR2 SYDVKM. Trimming pared 6 bases from V and 3 bases from J, leaving 24 bases between. CDR3 length: 17 amino acids. DNA for the CDR3: TGTGCCAGCAGCTCCACCTCGACAGGCACCTTTCTCTACGAGCAGTACTTC. Residues: CASSSTSTGTFLYEQYF.

Here the CDR3 reads CASSAPDRRNQPQHF. CDR3 nucleotide sequence: TGTGCCAGCAGCGCCCCGGACCGACGAAATCAGCCCCAGCATTTT. V gene TRBV6-1 combines with J gene TRBJ1-5; D gene ambiguous. This CDR3 spans 15 amino acids. Per germline, CDR1 MNHNS and CDR2 SASEGT. Trimming left V 6 bases short and J 4 bases short, with 16 bases between.

This clone was found a few times. V is TRBV7-9 and J is TRBJ2-7, with D tentatively TRBD1 (5 bases). The CDR3 has 14 residues. V dropped 6 bases and J dropped 2 bases, with 14 bases sitting between them. Per germline, CDR1 SEHNR and CDR2 FQNEAQ (reference sequence). CDR3 region: CASRPPDRAYEQYF. The CDR3, as DNA: TGTGCCAGCAGACCCCCCGACAGAGCCTACGAGCAGTACTTC.

The chain links TRBV12-5 to TRBJ1-4, with D unclear. Trimming pared 4 bases from V and 0 bases from J, leaving 6 bases between. The CDR3 is 14 residues long. The germline CDR1 and CDR2 sequences are LGHNT and FRNRAP. The CDR3 protein is CASGSGATNEKLFF. The CDR3 coding sequence is TGTGCTAGTGGTTCAGGAGCAACTAATGAAAAACTGTTTTTT.

The chain has TRBV6-5 and TRBJ1-5; D is undetermined. V shed 6 bases and J shed 10 bases, with 13 bases lying between them. The CDR3 loop spans 12 amino acids. Germline assignment: CDR1 MNHEY and CDR2 SVGAGI. The CDR3 DNA reads TGTGCCAGCAGCCCCCCGGTGGGACCCCAGCATTTT. Encoded protein: CASSPPVGPQHF.

This chain links TRBV30 with TRBJ1-2; 9 nucleotides match TRBD1. The trim removed 5 bases at V and 3 bases at J, leaving 16 bases unmatched. The CDR3 totals 17 residues. Germline CDR1 reads GTSNPN; CDR2 reads SVGIG (reference sequence). In DNA, the CDR3 is TGTGCCTGGCGAATCCGGGACAGGGCTTCCCACCACTATGGCTACACCTTC. This sequence encodes CAWRIRDRASHHYGYTF. The entire variable domain, with the rest obtained from reference TRBV30 and TRBJ1-2, is as follows: SQTIHQWPATLVQPVGSPLSLECTVEGTSNPNLYWYRQAAGRGLQLLFYSVGIGQISSEVPQNLSASRPQDRQFILSSKKLLLSDSGFYLCAWRIRDRASHHYGYTFGSGTRLTVV.

The V gene is TRBV13, the J gene TRBJ2-2; TRBD1 agrees at 9 bases. The CDR3 has 16 amino acids. The junction had 7 bases not matched to a gene; V was cut back by 3 bases and J by 5 bases. From germline, CDR1 is PRHDT and CDR2 FYEKMQ (reference sequence). CDR3 sequence reads: CASSFSGTGRTGELFF. CDR3 bases: TGTGCCAGCAGCTTCTCCGGGACAGGGCGGACCGGGGAGCTGTTTTTT.

V gene TRBV5-1 combines with J gene TRBJ2-7; D gene unclear. CDR3 length equals 13 residues. CDR1 and CDR2 from the germline V gene are SGHRS and YFSETQ. Trimming stripped 0 bases from V and 1 base from J, with 5 bases between. The CDR3 spells CASSLGQSYEQYF. The CDR3 DNA reads as TGCGCCAGCAGCTTGGGGCAGTCCTACGAGCAGTACTTC. Using reference TRBV5-1 and TRBJ2-7 for the parts outside the CDR3, the full variable domain is KAGVTQTPRYLIKTRGQQVTLSCSPISGHRSVSWYQQTPGQGLQFLFEYFSETQRNKGNFPGRFSGRQFSNSRSEMNVSTLELGDSALYLCASSLGQSYEQYFGPGTRLTVT.

V usage is TRBV19 and J usage is TRBJ1-4; D perhaps matches TRBD1 (5 bases). V was pared by 4 bases and J by 8 bases, with 14 bases between. Germline V lookup: CDR1 LNHDA, CDR2 SQIVND (reference sequence). This CDR3 spans 14 amino acids. The CDR3 coding sequence is TGTGCCAGTAGTACCCAGGGAGGACCGGAAAAACTGTTTTTT. This translates into CASSTQGGPEKLFF.